Presented here are 24 T cell receptor beta chains from one specimen sequenced in a study of T cells in Graves' hyperthyroidism and ophthalmopathy. RNA transcripts provided the source from which TCR beta CDR3 regions were amplified. The HTBI primer set was used in a first-round RT-PCR of the TCR CDR3. One entry per CDR3 protein results from TCRdb running MiXCR on the multiplex PCR reads. Of about 24,000 distinct CDR3 sequences in the sample, about half are singletons; the top ten hold around 23%. Sequencing was carried out using blood. The receptor source for this set is a woman aged 40 to 55 with Graves' hyperthyroidism that later progressed to Graves' ophthalmopathy.

The V gene is TRBV20-1, the J gene TRBJ1-2; TRBD1 aligns across 11 bases. The CDR3 runs 15 residues. V trimming: 6 bases; J trimming: 5 bases; junction bases outside the gene matches: 11. Germline V gene sequence: CDR1 DFQATT, CDR2 SNEGSKA (reference sequence). The CDR3, as DNA: TGCAGTGCCTCACAGGGGACAGGGGGTTGGTATGGCTACACCTTC. Translating gives CSASQGTGGWYGYTF.

By share, this clonotype ranks as medium-sized. At one end, the junction sequence differs from germline, possibly due to a read error. The chain uses TRBV20-1 and TRBJ1-4; D is possibly TRBD1 (5 bases). The CDR3 spans 8 residues. Germline-derived CDR1 and CDR2 are DFQATT and SNEGSKA (reference sequence). The CDR3 loop is CSAGTATF. The DNA of the CDR3 is TGCAGTGCCGGGACCGCCACTTTT.

The V call is TRBV19, the J call TRBJ1-1; D is perhaps TRBD1 (6 bases). The CDR3 runs 14 residues. Trimming left V 7 bases short and J 5 bases short, with 17 bases between. Germline V gene sequence: CDR1 LNHDA, CDR2 SQIVND (reference sequence). DNA of the CDR3: TGTGCCAGTAACCACGGGGGGGCGAGGACTGAAGCTTTCTTT. It translates to CASNHGGARTEAFF.

This clonotype was seen ten or more times. The genes are TRBV28 and TRBJ1-5, with D uncertain. The CDR3 length is 13 residues. Between the trimmed V and J ends, which lost 9 bases and 0 bases, there was a span of 9 bases. The germline gives CDR1 MDHEN, CDR2 SYDVKM. The CDR3 is CASATYSNQPQHF. CDR3 DNA sequence: TGTGCCAGTGCGACGTATAGCAATCAGCCCCAGCATTTT. Together with reference TRBV28 and TRBJ1-5, the CDR3 gives the full variable domain: DVKVTQSSRYLVKRTGEKVFLECVQDMDHENMFWYRQDPGLGLRLIYFSYDVKMKEKGDIPEGYSVSREKKERFSLILESASTNQTSMYLCASATYSNQPQHFGDGTRLSIL.

Many counts were recorded for this clonotype. This could be a read error, since a much larger clone is one nucleotide away. Because the CDR3 is missing its conserved closing phenylalanine or tryptophan, this is likely a read error. The chain recombines TRBV5-8 with TRBJ2-5; possibly TRBD1 for D (6 bases). V lost 6 bases to trimming and J lost 2 bases, with 11 bases between them. CDR1 SGHTS and CDR2 YDEGEE come from the germline V gene. The CDR3 is 13 residues long. CDR3 sequence (DNA): TGTGCCAGCACCATGGGACAACAAGAGACCCAGTACCTC. It encodes CASTMGQQETQYL.

V usage is TRBV7-3 and J usage is TRBJ2-2, with unresolved D. CDR1 and CDR2 from the germline V gene are SGHTA and FQGTGA. Trimming left V 5 bases short and J 7 bases short, with 14 bases between. This CDR3 is built from 14 residues. The CDR3 DNA reads as TGTGCCAGCAGCCCAGACTCCTACCGCGGGGAGCTGTTTTTT. Amino acid sequence: CASSPDSYRGELFF.

This sequence joins TRBV20-1 and TRBJ2-7; 8 bases agree with TRBD2. CDR3 size: 17 residues. Germline V gene sequence: CDR1 DFQATT, CDR2 SNEGSKA (reference sequence). The trim removed 0 bases at V and 2 bases at J, leaving 12 bases unmatched. Written as DNA, the CDR3 is TGCAGTGCTAGAGATTACGCGGGAGGCGATTCTACCTACGAGCAGTACTTC. It yields the protein CSARDYAGGDSTYEQYF.

J is TRBJ1-1 and V is TRBV5-1; D is unclear. Germline values: CDR1 SGHRS, CDR2 YFSETQ. The CDR3 is 12 amino acids. Trimming took off 2 bases at V and 7 bases at J, with 9 bases between the two ends. This chain's CDR3 is CASSFVEGEAFF. The CDR3 DNA sequence: TGCGCCAGCAGCTTCGTTGAGGGTGAAGCTTTCTTT.

This clonotype was seen repeatedly, ten times or more. The gene calls are TRBV5-1 and TRBJ1-3; no reliable D call. V gave up 2 bases and J gave up 2 bases, with 14 bases separating them. CDR3 length: 16 residues. Germline V gene sequence: CDR1 SGHRS, CDR2 YFSETQ. DNA of the CDR3: TGCGCCAGCAGCTTAGACACGATCTTCCCTGGAAACACCATATATTTT. Translating gives CASSLDTIFPGNTIYF. The full variable domain, with the rest looked up from reference TRBV5-1 and TRBJ1-3, is KAGVTQTPRYLIKTRGQQVTLSCSPISGHRSVSWYQQTPGQGLQFLFEYFSETQRNKGNFPGRFSGRQFSNSRSEMNVSTLELGDSALYLCASSLDTIFPGNTIYFGEGSWLTVV.

The chain links TRBV5-8 to TRBJ1-6; 7 bases line up with TRBD1. With V trimmed by 3 bases and J by 10 bases, 10 bases remained unmatched. The CDR3 length is 15 residues. Germline assignment: CDR1 SGHTS and CDR2 YDEGEE. CDR3 sequence reads: CASSSHRDRVSPLHF. The CDR3 coding sequence is TGTGCCAGCAGCTCACACCGGGACAGAGTGTCACCCCTCCACTTT. The variable domain in full, completed from reference TRBV5-8 and TRBJ1-6, reads EAGVTQSPTHLIKTRGQQATLRCSPISGHTSVYWYQQALGLGLQFLLWYDEGEERNRGNFPPRFSGRQFPNYSSELNVNALELEDSALYLCASSSHRDRVSPLHFGNGTRLTVT.

This clonotype was seen only a few times. The chain has TRBV7-6 and TRBJ2-1, with D maybe TRBD2 (6 bases). V lost 0 bases, J lost 5 bases, and 14 bases lay in between. CDR3 length equals 16 residues. Germline V gives CDR1 SGHVS, CDR2 FNYEAQ. In DNA, the CDR3 is TGTGCCAGCAGCTTAGCGGCGGGACGCTCAAACAATGAGCAGTTCTTC. Translation: CASSLAAGRSNNEQFF.

As regards this clonotype: A junction boundary mismatches the germline segment, possibly from a read error. The J gene is TRBJ2-5, the V gene TRBV29-1; D gene unclear. The V gene's germline CDR1 is SQVTM and CDR2 ANQGSEA. The CDR3 has 10 amino acids. Here the CDR3 reads CSVVGEAQYF. CDR3 sequence (DNA): TGCAGCGTTGTAGGAGAGGCCCAGTACTTC.

This clonotype has only one observation. The chain employs TRBV7-9 and TRBJ2-1; 7 bases agree with TRBD2. The germline V gene encodes CDR1 SEHNR and CDR2 FQNEAQ (reference sequence). The J segment lost 8 bases and the V segment lost 4 bases, leaving 14 bases of the junction unmatched. CDR3 length: 16 residues. For the CDR3, the DNA is TGTGCCAGCAGCTCCCACAGGCGGCGGGAGTTTTATGAGCAGTTCTTC. Translated: CASSSHRRREFYEQFF.

This chain links TRBV24-1 with TRBJ2-3; 13 bases line up with TRBD2. The V gene end was trimmed by 0 bases and the J gene end by 6 bases; junction bases not matched to a gene: 8. Germline-derived CDR1 and CDR2 are KGHDR and SFDVKD. The CDR3 is 18 residues long. The CDR3 reads CATSDLRGLAGDVDTQYF. The DNA for the CDR3 is TGTGCCACCAGTGATTTGCGAGGACTAGCGGGGGATGTTGATACGCAGTATTTT.

The CDR3 here is CASSSAGQGFHEQYF. CDR3 DNA: TGTGCCAGCAGCTCTGCGGGACAGGGGTTCCACGAGCAGTACTTC. The gene calls are TRBV9 and TRBJ2-7, with 10 bases aligning to TRBD1. Trimming at V came to 4 bases and at J to 5 bases, leaving 9 bases not matched to a gene. Germline-derived CDR1 and CDR2 are SGDLS and YYNGEE. The CDR3 sequence is 15 residues long. Based on the CDR3 plus reference TRBV9 and TRBJ2-7, the full variable domain is DSGVTQTPKHLITATGQRVTLRCSPRSGDLSVYWYQQSLDQGLQFLIQYYNGEERAKGNILERFSAQQFPDLHSELNLSSLELGDSALYFCASSSAGQGFHEQYFGPGTRLTVT.

This clonotype showed up many times. The V and J genes are TRBV27 and TRBJ1-2; 9 bases align to TRBD1. Germline assignment: CDR1 MNHEY and CDR2 SMNVEV (reference sequence). There are 13 residues in the CDR3. J gave up 5 bases and V 6 bases, and 4 bases lay outside the gene matches. The CDR3 nucleotides are TGTGCCAGCAGGCAAGGACAGGGGTATGGCTACACCTTC. Translation: CASRQGQGYGYTF.

This clonotype occurred once. A junction end diverges from the germline sequence, so it may reflect a read error. This rearrangement joins TRBV10-2 to TRBJ2-7; a possible D gene is TRBD2 (6 bases). Germline V gene data show CDR1 as WSHSY and CDR2 as SAAADI. The CDR3 runs 19 residues. The CDR3 nucleotides read TGCGCCATCAGTGCTGGACCCCCTCGGGCTAGCGAGAGGGCGAGTGAGCAGTACTTC. This codes for CAISAGPPRASERASEQYF.

This chain joins TRBV20-1 and TRBJ1-1, with D possibly being TRBD1 (6 bases). CDR1 and CDR2 from the germline V gene are DFQATT and SNEGSKA (reference sequence). The V and J ends lost 0 bases and 4 bases respectively, with 6 bases between them. This CDR3 spans 12 amino acids. The CDR3 spells CSAREGGTEAFF. The CDR3 DNA reads as TGCAGTGCTAGAGAAGGGGGCACTGAAGCTTTCTTT.

This rearrangement joins TRBV15 to TRBJ2-3, with D possibly matching TRBD2 (6 bases). The CDR3 contains 15 residues. V was clipped by 3 bases and J by 2 bases, with 12 bases between them. The V gene's germline CDR1 is LNHNV and CDR2 YYDKDF (reference sequence). CDR3 DNA: TGTGCCACCAGCAGCCCTGGACTAAACACAGATACGCAGTATTTT. Translated, it gives CATSSPGLNTDTQYF.

The CDR3 DNA sequence: TGCGCCAGCAGTGAGTCCCGGGACGGGGGGTACGAGCAGTACTTC. Translating it yields CASSESRDGGYEQYF. The chain is built from TRBV10-1 and TRBJ2-7; 7 positions match TRBD2. Germline V gene sequence: CDR1 WNHNN, CDR2 SYGVQD (reference sequence). The CDR3 spans 15 residues. V dropped 0 bases and J dropped 4; count of bases not matched to a gene: 6.

This rearrangement joins TRBV7-9 to TRBJ2-7; 8 bases map to TRBD2. From germline, CDR1 is SEHNR and CDR2 FQNEAQ (reference sequence). After removal of 6 bases from V and 1 base from J, the junction contained 11 bases not matched to a gene. CDR3 size: 16 residues. CDR3 protein: CASSFTSGGSSYEQYF. Here the CDR3 DNA reads TGTGCCAGCAGTTTTACTAGCGGAGGTAGTTCCTACGAGCAGTACTTC.

In regard to this clonotype: No conserved phenylalanine or tryptophan is present at the end of the CDR3, so a read error is the likely explanation. The chain has TRBV4-2 and TRBJ2-1; D gene unclear. In germline, CDR1 is LGHNA, CDR2 YNFKEQ. The CDR3 totals 13 residues. The V end was cut by 4 bases, the J end by 6 bases, with 10 bases between. CDR3 DNA: TGTGCCAGCAGCCCTAGTCCCTTCAATGAGCAGTTCCTC. Translation gives CASSPSPFNEQFL.

J is TRBJ2-1 and V is TRBV7-2, with TRBD2 identical over 9 bases. Germline values: CDR1 SGHTA, CDR2 FQGNSA. The CDR3 sequence is 11 residues long. V dropped 5 bases and J dropped 16; count of bases not matched to a gene: 6. In DNA, the CDR3 is TGTGCCAGCAGCGCCGGGACTAGCATATTCTTC. Translation gives CASSAGTSIFF.

The rearrangement joins TRBV6-6 to TRBJ2-7, with unresolved D. Germline V gene sequence: CDR1 MNHNY, CDR2 SVGAGI (reference sequence). The CDR3 extends over 14 amino acids. V gave up 5 bases and J gave up 4 bases, with 15 bases separating them. Here the CDR3 reads CASSGRQTLYEQYF. CDR3 DNA sequence: TGTGCCAGCAGTGGGCGTCAGACGCTATACGAGCAGTACTTC.